The 27 T cell receptor beta chains reported below all come from one sample, sequenced in a study of early T cells in non-severe SARS-CoV-2 infection. TCRdb processed the 5' RACE reads anew with MiXCR; each CDR3 protein has one entry. This sample has fewer than 65,000 distinct CDR3 sequences, with roughly 10% found just once. The sequenced sample was whole blood. The source is an adult who was a healthcare worker with PCR-confirmed SARS-CoV-2 infection or an uninfected control (not recorded which).

The CDR3 here is CASTITPDSNAQQFF. The CDR3 bases are TGTGCCAGCACCATTACCCCGGACTCAAACGCTCAGCAGTTCTTC. This sequence joins TRBV27 and TRBJ2-1; tentative D call: TRBD2 (5 bases). V was clipped by 7 bases and J by 11 bases, with 24 bases between them. The CDR3 is made up of 15 amino acids. Per the germline V gene, CDR1 is MNHEY and CDR2 is SMNVEV (reference sequence).

The table lists this clonotype with a few counts. V is TRBV6-2 or TRBV6-3 and J is TRBJ1-1, with D possibly TRBD1 on 6 matching bases. Deletions cut 2 bases from V and 1 base from J, with 14 bases between. This CDR3 is 16 amino acids long. CDR1 MNHEY and CDR2 SVGEGT come from the germline V gene. The CDR3 DNA follows: TGTGCCAGCAGTTACCCACGACAGGCAGGGAACACTGAAGCTTTCTTT. This encodes CASSYPRQAGNTEAFF.

This clonotype was counted a few times. The chain carries TRBV28 and TRBJ2-1; D gene uncertain. CDR3 size: 15 residues. Looked up from germline, CDR1 is MDHEN and CDR2 is SYDVKM. The germline V and J ends were trimmed by 6 bases and 4 bases, with 16 bases remaining between them. CDR3 sequence reads: CASRKLRGHYNEQFF. The CDR3 nucleotides are TGTGCCAGCAGAAAACTCCGTGGGCATTACAATGAGCAGTTCTTC.

This clonotype was recorded once. The chain combines TRBV20-1 with TRBJ2-1; perhaps TRBD2 as D (6 bases). Germline V gene data show CDR1 as DFQATT and CDR2 as SNEGSKA (reference sequence). The CDR3 is made up of 14 amino acids. With 4 bases removed from V and 4 bases from J, the gap between germline ends came to 14 bases. Here the CDR3 DNA reads TGCAGTGCTACGGGGGACTTCCTATACAATGAGCAGTTCTTC. Its translation is CSATGDFLYNEQFF.

This clonotype was seen at least ten times. CDR3 residues: CATEDRGQNTGELFF. The CDR3, as DNA: TGTGCCACCGAAGACAGGGGGCAGAACACCGGGGAGCTGTTTTTT. The V call is TRBV24-1, the J call TRBJ2-2, with TRBD1 identical over 10 bases. Unmatched junction bases numbered 4, after V lost 9 bases and J lost 1 base. The CDR3 is 15 amino acids. CDR1 is KGHDR and CDR2 is SFDVKD in the germline V gene.

This clonotype appeared a few times. The rearrangement links TRBV5-1 to TRBJ2-5; the D gene could be TRBD1 or TRBD2 (5 bases each). Trimming took off 2 bases at V and 0 bases at J, with 8 bases between the two ends. The CDR3 loop spans 14 amino acids. Germline CDR1 is SGHRS and CDR2 is YFSETQ. The CDR3 DNA reads TGCGCCAGCAGCTTTAGGGACGACCAAGAGACCCAGTACTTC. Residues: CASSFRDDQETQYF.

This clonotype was recorded a few times. DNA of the CDR3: TGTGCCAGCAGTCCCCCGTCCTACAATGAGCAGTTCTTC. Its protein product is CASSPPSYNEQFF. The V gene is TRBV12-3 or TRBV12-4, the J gene TRBJ2-1, with no clear D. V was clipped by 5 bases and J by 1 base, with 6 bases between them. This CDR3 is built from 13 residues.

There are many counts of this clonotype. This chain links TRBV6-2 or TRBV6-3 with TRBJ1-6; D gene unclear. From germline, CDR1 is MNHEY and CDR2 SVGEGT. The CDR3 is 17 amino acids. V lost 2 bases and J lost 5, with 16 bases in between. The CDR3 here is CASSYLVAATHNSPLHF. In DNA, the CDR3 is TGTGCCAGCAGTTACCTTGTGGCAGCAACCCATAATTCACCCCTCCACTTT.

This clonotype was seen a handful of times. V gene TRBV7-2 combines with J gene TRBJ2-1; no clear D gene. This CDR3 contains 12 residues. V was trimmed by 5 bases and J by 6 bases, leaving 8 bases between them. Germline CDR1 reads SGHTA; CDR2 reads FQGNSA. The CDR3 DNA sequence: TGTGCCAGCAGCGGAGTAGTCAATGAGCAGTTCTTC. It translates to CASSGVVNEQFF.

There are many counts of this clonotype. This rearrangement joins TRBV20-1 to TRBJ2-5; D ambiguous. The germline V and J ends were trimmed by 3 bases and 5 bases, with 34 bases remaining between them. The CDR3 consists of 20 residues. CDR1 is DFQATT and CDR2 is SNEGSKA in the germline V gene (reference sequence). The CDR3 protein is CSASLFGLGTERSSPETQYF. In DNA form, the CDR3 reads TGCAGTGCTAGTTTGTTCGGGTTGGGTACTGAGCGATCTTCCCCCGAGACCCAGTACTTC.

This clonotype was seen a few times. The V and J genes are TRBV5-5 and TRBJ2-3; no definite D call. The CDR3 is 15 residues long. CDR1 and CDR2 (germline): SGHKS, YYEKEE (reference sequence). Trimming removed 3 bases from V and 1 base from J, with 12 bases in between. The CDR3 DNA reads TGTGCCAGCAGCTGGGCCTCCCGGGGCACAGATACGCAGTATTTT. Protein sequence: CASSWASRGTDTQYF.

This clonotype turned up a few times. The V call is TRBV4-1, the J call TRBJ2-3; D not resolved. Germline V gene data show CDR1 as MGHRA and CDR2 as YSYEKL. The ends were cut back, 1 base at V and 4 bases at J, with 9 bases in the middle. This CDR3 is 14 amino acids long. This chain's CDR3 is CASSQAVSPDTQYF. CDR3 bases: TGCGCCAGCAGCCAAGCGGTATCCCCAGATACGCAGTATTTT.

The sample holds a few counts of this clonotype. This rearrangement joins TRBV29-1 to TRBJ1-4; TRBD1 is a possible D gene (6 bases). The CDR3 covers 14 residues. Germline V lookup: CDR1 SQVTM, CDR2 ANQGSEA. Trimming pared 4 bases from V and 0 bases from J, leaving 9 bases between. CDR3 residues: CSVGEGATNEKLFF. CDR3 sequence (DNA): TGCAGCGTTGGTGAGGGGGCAACTAATGAAAAACTGTTTTTT.

V usage is TRBV2 and J usage is TRBJ1-1, with D possibly matching TRBD1 (5 bases). CDR3 length: 16 residues. Germline loops: CDR1 SNHLY, CDR2 FYNNEI. The V and J ends lost 3 bases and 0 bases respectively, with 14 bases between them. The CDR3 DNA follows: TGTGCCAGCAGTGACGGGGACCTGGTTATGAACACTGAAGCTTTCTTT. Its protein is CASSDGDLVMNTEAFF.

There are many counts of this clonotype. The V and J genes are TRBV28 and TRBJ1-1; D is ambiguous. The CDR3 is 15 residues long. The germline V and J ends were trimmed by 6 bases and 1 base, with 15 bases remaining between them. Germline lookup yields CDR1 MDHEN and CDR2 SYDVKM. CDR3 bases: TGTGCCAGCAGGTTTGGTAGCTCTCGGAACACTGAAGCTTTCTTT. Protein sequence: CASRFGSSRNTEAFF.

This clonotype was counted ten times or more. This rearrangement joins TRBV5-1 to TRBJ2-5, with TRBD2 matching over 12 bases. The CDR3 has 15 residues. J gave up 4 bases and V 0 bases, and 1 base lay outside the gene matches. Germline values: CDR1 SGHRS, CDR2 YFSETQ. In DNA, the CDR3 is TGCGCCAGCAGCTTGGTGGGACTAGCGGGAGAGACCCAGTACTTC. This sequence encodes CASSLVGLAGETQYF.

Many counts were recorded for this clonotype. The chain carries TRBV4-3 and TRBJ2-3; tentative D call: TRBD2 (6 bases). Germline CDR1 is LGHNA and CDR2 is YSLEER. The V end was cut by 1 base, the J end by 6 bases, with 11 bases between. CDR3 length: 14 residues. The CDR3 DNA is TGCGCCAGCAGCCAAGGCACTAGCCGGGATACGCAGTATTTT. Translating it yields CASSQGTSRDTQYF.

This clonotype has a handful of counts. The chain carries TRBV28 and TRBJ2-7, with TRBD2 as a possible D gene (5 bases). The CDR3 sequence is 12 residues long. Trimming stripped 5 bases from V and 6 bases from J, with 11 bases between. In germline, CDR1 is MDHEN, CDR2 SYDVKM. The CDR3 DNA is TGTGCCAGCAGTCTAAACCGGGGCGAGCAGTACTTC. Its protein is CASSLNRGEQYF.

The table lists this clonotype with many counts. This chain joins TRBV6-2 or TRBV6-3 and TRBJ2-5, with D possibly being TRBD2 (5 bases). The CDR3 has 18 amino acids. Trimming pared 0 bases from V and 0 bases from J, leaving 17 bases between. Germline CDR1 is MNHEY and CDR2 is SVGEGT. The CDR3 spells CASSYSKVPGTYQETQYF. DNA for the CDR3: TGTGCCAGCAGTTACTCGAAGGTGCCGGGAACGTACCAAGAGACCCAGTACTTC.

The genes are TRBV5-1 and TRBJ1-3; D may be TRBD1 (5 bases). Germline loops: CDR1 SGHRS, CDR2 YFSETQ. Trimming cost V 0 bases and J 4 bases, with 8 bases left between them. The CDR3 length is 14 residues. In DNA, the CDR3 is TGCGCCAGCAGCTTGGATGGGGACGGAAACACCATATATTTT. It encodes CASSLDGDGNTIYF.

The chain joins TRBV7-2 to TRBJ2-1; 7 bases match TRBD1. Germline V CDR1 and CDR2: SGHTA, FQGNSA. This CDR3 region has 14 residues. Losses at the gene ends were 4 bases for V and 9 bases for J; bases not matched to a gene: 9. The CDR3 nucleotides are TGTGCCAGCAGCTCCACGACAGGGCAGGGTGAGCAGTTCTTC. It yields the protein CASSSTTGQGEQFF. Using reference TRBV7-2 and TRBJ2-1 for the parts outside the CDR3, the full variable domain is GAGVSQSPSNKVTEKGKDVELRCDPISGHTALYWYRQSLGQGLEFLIYFQGNSAPDKSGLPSDRFSAERTGGSVSTLTIQRTQQEDSAVYLCASSSTTGQGEQFFGPGTRLTVL.

The chain combines TRBV9 with TRBJ2-7; unclear D gene. CDR1 SGDLS and CDR2 YYNGEE come from the germline V gene. The CDR3 contains 14 residues. Deletions cut 4 bases from V and 0 bases from J, with 11 bases between. The CDR3 nucleotides read TGTGCCAGCAGCCAGGCCCCGGCCTCCTACGAGCAGTACTTC. It encodes CASSQAPASYEQYF.

There are many counts of this clonotype. The chain combines TRBV7-2 with TRBJ2-7; D not resolved. The CDR3 is 13 residues long. V dropped 4 bases and J dropped 1 base, with 8 bases sitting between them. The germline gives CDR1 SGHTA, CDR2 FQGNSA. In DNA, the CDR3 is TGTGCCAGCAGCTCTCTTCCGTCCTACGAGCAGTACTTC. As protein: CASSSLPSYEQYF.

This clonotype was counted a few times. The chain links TRBV28 to TRBJ1-6; 9 bases are a match to TRBD1. The CDR3 extends over 12 amino acids. Unmatched junction bases numbered 1, after V lost 9 bases and J lost 7 bases. Germline assignment: CDR1 MDHEN and CDR2 SYDVKM. The CDR3 loop is CASGTGNSPLHF. The CDR3 nucleotides are TGTGCCAGTGGGACAGGGAATTCACCCCTCCACTTT.

This clonotype was recorded many times. The V and J genes are TRBV3-1 and TRBJ2-5; TRBD1 aligns across 7 bases. With 1 base clipped from V and 2 bases from J, the junction kept 4 bases outside the gene matches. Germline CDR1 and CDR2: LGHDT and YNNKEL (reference sequence). The CDR3 is made up of 15 amino acids. Here the CDR3 reads CASSQVWGQQETQYF. The CDR3 DNA follows: TGTGCCAGCAGCCAAGTCTGGGGACAGCAAGAGACCCAGTACTTC.

This clonotype came up many times. This chain connects TRBV7-8 to TRBJ1-3; possible D gene TRBD1, 6 bases. V was shortened by 8 bases and J by 0 bases, with 11 bases between the two germline ends. Looked up from germline, CDR1 is SGHVS and CDR2 is FQNEAQ. The CDR3 runs to 14 residues. The CDR3 nucleotides are TGTGCCAGCGGGGGGCCAAGCTCTGGAAACACCATATATTTT. Its protein is CASGGPSSGNTIYF. The variable domain in full, completed from reference TRBV7-8 and TRBJ1-3, reads GAGVSQSPRYKVAKRGQDVALRCDPISGHVSLFWYQQALGQGPEFLTYFQNEAQLDKSGLPSDRFFAERPEGSVSTLKIQRTQQEDSAVYLCASGGPSSGNTIYFGEGSWLTVV.

This clonotype was seen once. A much bigger clone sits one base away, suggesting this may be a read error. J is TRBJ1-6 and V is TRBV6-1, with TRBD1 matching over 7 bases. Germline V gives CDR1 MNHNS, CDR2 SASEGT. This CDR3 spans 15 amino acids. In nucleotides, the CDR3 is TGTGCCGGCAGGGACTCACAGGGGAGGTATTCACCCCTCCACTTT. It specifies CAGRDSQGRYSPLHF.